These 18 T cell receptor beta chains came from one sample sequenced in a study of PD-1 blockade in classical Hodgkin lymphoma. Profiled with immunoSEQ multiplex PCR; TCRdb holds only in-frame clones, not every one. The table records over 10,000 clones, more than 90% of them present only once. Relapses following autologous stem cell transplantation were seen in all patients, with brentuximab vedotin exposure varying. Specimen: peripheral blood mononuclear cells (PBMCs), collected at baseline. These receptors were taken from a human donor with classical Hodgkin lymphoma.

This clone was observed once. The chain has TRBV9 and TRBJ2-7; 8 bases match TRBD1. The trim removed 4 bases at V and 3 bases at J, leaving 6 bases unmatched. CDR1 SGDLS and CDR2 YYNGEE come from the germline V gene. The CDR3 is 14 residues long. CDR3 DNA: TGTGCCAGCAGCCCCGGACAGGGCCTCTACGAGCAGTACTTC. As protein: CASSPGQGLYEQYF.

The rearrangement joins TRBV7-9 to TRBJ2-1, with 8 bases fitting TRBD1. Germline CDR1 SEHNR, CDR2 FQNEAQ (reference sequence). The CDR3 is 15 amino acids. The V and J ends lost 5 bases and 4 bases, in that order; junction bases with no gene match: 7. This CDR3 is CASSQPGQAYNEQFF. The CDR3 DNA sequence: TGTGCCAGCAGCCAGCCGGGACAGGCTTACAATGAGCAGTTCTTC.

The chain uses TRBV7-9 and TRBJ2-5; no firm D call. Trimming stripped 3 bases from V and 5 bases from J, with 13 bases between. CDR3 length: 14 amino acids. The germline gives CDR1 SEHNR, CDR2 FQNEAQ (reference sequence). As DNA, the CDR3 is TGTGCCAGCAGCTTTGGCACCTCGTCCGAGACCCAGTACTTC. Its translation is CASSFGTSSETQYF. Using reference TRBV7-9 and TRBJ2-5 for the parts outside the CDR3, the full variable domain is DTGVSQNPRHKITKRGQNVTFRCDPISEHNRLYWYRQTLGQGPEFLTYFQNEAQLEKSRLLSDRFSAERPKGSFSTLEIQRTEQGDSAMYLCASSFGTSSETQYFGPGTRLLVL.

This rearrangement joins TRBV10-2 to TRBJ2-7, with 7 bases aligning to TRBD1. The CDR3 runs 15 residues. Germline V CDR1 and CDR2: WSHSY, SAAADI. Germline trimming cut 4 bases from V and 3 bases from J; bases unmatched to any gene: 9. The CDR3 DNA is TGCGCCAGCAGTGTGGACAGGAACCCGTACTACGAGCAGTACTTC. Amino acids: CASSVDRNPYYEQYF.

This chain uses TRBV28 with TRBJ1-5; tentatively, D is TRBD1 (5 bases). Germline-derived CDR1 and CDR2 are MDHEN and SYDVKM. This CDR3 region has 15 residues. Trimming left V 3 bases short and J 2 bases short, with 11 bases between. The CDR3 nucleotides read TGTGCCAGCAGTTTCCAGGGAGGGCGCAATCAGCCCCAGCATTTT. This gives the protein CASSFQGGRNQPQHF. The whole variable domain, filled in from reference TRBV28 and TRBJ1-5, reads DVKVTQSSRYLVKRTGEKVFLECVQDMDHENMFWYRQDPGLGLRLIYFSYDVKMKEKGDIPEGYSVSREKKERFSLILESASTNQTSMYLCASSFQGGRNQPQHFGDGTRLSIL.

This chain connects TRBV11-2 to TRBJ2-7; the match to TRBD1 covers 10 bases. J was trimmed by 3 bases and V by 5 bases; bases with no gene match: 10. Per the germline V gene, CDR1 is SGHAT and CDR2 is FQNNGV. This CDR3 spans 16 amino acids. The CDR3 DNA reads TGTGCCAGCAGCCCCTTCCGACAGGGGGCTCTCTACGAGCAGTACTTC. Amino acid sequence: CASSPFRQGALYEQYF.

With regard to this clone: At one boundary the junction diverges from the germline segment, which might be a read error. The chain has TRBV7-9 and TRBJ2-7; D is ambiguous. The CDR3 is made up of 11 amino acids. The germline V gene encodes CDR1 SEHNR and CDR2 FQNEAQ (reference sequence). Here the CDR3 reads CVSSFSYEQYF. CDR3 DNA: TGTGTCAGCAGCTTCTCCTACGAGCAGTACTTC.

The V and J genes are TRBV5-4 and TRBJ2-1; TRBD2 matches 7 bases. The J segment lost 5 bases and the V segment lost 0 bases, leaving 5 bases of the junction unmatched. Germline V gives CDR1 SGHNT, CDR2 YYREEE (reference sequence). The CDR3 loop spans 15 amino acids. The CDR3 region has the DNA TGTGCCAGCAGCTTGGTTGCGGGGGTAAACAATGAGCAGTTCTTC. This codes for CASSLVAGVNNEQFF.

V is TRBV27 and J is TRBJ2-7, with D hard to call. This CDR3 contains 14 residues. V lost 4 bases and J lost 4, with 14 bases in between. Germline CDR1 and CDR2: MNHEY and SMNVEV (reference sequence). CDR3 sequence reads: CASSSSADLYEQYF. In DNA form, the CDR3 reads TGTGCCAGCAGTTCCTCGGCGGACCTATACGAGCAGTACTTC.

The chain combines TRBV30 with TRBJ2-7; no definite D call. The germline V and J ends were trimmed by 2 bases and 7 bases, with 9 bases remaining between them. CDR1 and CDR2 (germline): GTSNPN, SVGIG (reference sequence). The CDR3 runs 11 residues. The CDR3, as DNA: TGTGCCTGGAGTAAATTAGGGGAGCAGTACTTC. Translated, it gives CAWSKLGEQYF.

This clone was picked up one time. The V gene is TRBV5-1, the J gene TRBJ2-1, with 10 positions matching TRBD2. V gave up 3 bases and J gave up 4 bases; unmatched junction bases: 4. The CDR3 spans 15 residues. Germline V CDR1 and CDR2: SGHRS, YFSETQ. The CDR3 spells CASSYSGGTYNEQFF. In DNA form, the CDR3 reads TGCGCCAGCAGCTATAGCGGGGGGACTTACAATGAGCAGTTCTTC. Together with reference TRBV5-1 and TRBJ2-1, the CDR3 gives the full variable domain: KAGVTQTPRYLIKTRGQQVTLSCSPISGHRSVSWYQQTPGQGLQFLFEYFSETQRNKGNFPGRFSGRQFSNSRSEMNVSTLELGDSALYLCASSYSGGTYNEQFFGPGTRLTVL.

This clone was found a few times. The V call is TRBV25-1, the J call TRBJ2-1; D remains unclear. The germline V and J ends were trimmed by 2 bases and 10 bases, with 12 bases remaining between them. The CDR3 has 13 amino acids. Germline assignment: CDR1 MGHDK and CDR2 SYGVNS. CDR3 coding DNA: TGTGCCAGCAGTGAAGGCGACGTCGAGGAGCAGTTCTTC. Its translation is CASSEGDVEEQFF. Variable domain in full (rest from reference TRBV25-1 and TRBJ2-1): EADIYQTPRYLVIGTGKKITLECSQTMGHDKMYWYQQDPGMELHLIHYSYGVNSTEKGDLSSESTVSRIRTEHFPLTLESARPSHTSQYLCASSEGDVEEQFFGPGTRLTVL.

The V gene is TRBV11-3, the J gene TRBJ2-2; 7 bases line up with TRBD1. Losses at the gene ends were 1 base for V and 3 bases for J; bases not matched to a gene: 5. This CDR3 region has 16 residues. The germline CDR1 and CDR2 sequences are SGHNT and YENEEA. CDR3 residues: CASSLVLTGDTGELFF. The CDR3 nucleotides read TGTGCCAGCAGCTTAGTTCTTACAGGGGACACCGGGGAGCTGTTTTTT.

The chain joins TRBV6-1 to TRBJ1-1, with D tentatively TRBD1 (5 bases). CDR1 is MNHNS, CDR2 SASEGT, per germline. With 4 bases removed from V and 1 base from J, the gap between germline ends came to 10 bases. There are 14 residues in the CDR3. This chain's CDR3 is CASSVGTGNTEAFF. The CDR3 bases are TGTGCCAGCAGTGTTGGGACGGGGAACACTGAAGCTTTCTTT.

The gene calls are TRBV6-5 and TRBJ2-1, with D perhaps matching TRBD2 (6 bases). Deletions cut 9 bases from V and 9 bases from J, with 15 bases between. This CDR3 is built from 12 residues. CDR1 is MNHEY and CDR2 is SVGAGI in the germline V gene. The CDR3 sequence: CASTGEAGEQFF. CDR3 coding DNA: TGTGCCAGTACGGGGGAAGCTGGTGAGCAGTTCTTC.

This clone came up once. The genes are TRBV6-5 and TRBJ2-7; D gene uncertain. V was shortened by 3 bases and J by 4 bases, with 10 bases between the two germline ends. Germline-derived CDR1 and CDR2 are MNHEY and SVGAGI. The CDR3 sequence is 13 residues long. CDR3 nucleotide sequence: TGTGCCAGCAGTTATCCCGACCTATACGAGCAGTACTTC. This encodes CASSYPDLYEQYF.

The chain carries TRBV5-1 and TRBJ1-4; possible D gene TRBD1, 5 bases. CDR3 size: 15 residues. Germline V CDR1 and CDR2: SGHRS, YFSETQ. Trimming took off 3 bases at V and 2 bases at J, with 11 bases between the two ends. The CDR3 DNA reads TGCGCCAGCAGCTCGGGGCGAGGGACTAATGAAAAACTGTTTTTT. It encodes CASSSGRGTNEKLFF.

The chain is built from TRBV5-1 and TRBJ1-1, with D possibly TRBD1 on 5 matching bases. The CDR3 consists of 14 residues. Trimming removed 2 bases from V and 0 bases from J, with 8 bases in between. Germline V CDR1 and CDR2: SGHRS, YFSETQ. CDR3 bases: TGCGCCAGCAGCTTAGCAGGGATGAACACTGAAGCTTTCTTT. It yields the protein CASSLAGMNTEAFF. The full variable domain, completed using reference TRBV5-1 and TRBJ1-1, is KAGVTQTPRYLIKTRGQQVTLSCSPISGHRSVSWYQQTPGQGLQFLFEYFSETQRNKGNFPGRFSGRQFSNSRSEMNVSTLELGDSALYLCASSLAGMNTEAFFGQGTRLTVV.